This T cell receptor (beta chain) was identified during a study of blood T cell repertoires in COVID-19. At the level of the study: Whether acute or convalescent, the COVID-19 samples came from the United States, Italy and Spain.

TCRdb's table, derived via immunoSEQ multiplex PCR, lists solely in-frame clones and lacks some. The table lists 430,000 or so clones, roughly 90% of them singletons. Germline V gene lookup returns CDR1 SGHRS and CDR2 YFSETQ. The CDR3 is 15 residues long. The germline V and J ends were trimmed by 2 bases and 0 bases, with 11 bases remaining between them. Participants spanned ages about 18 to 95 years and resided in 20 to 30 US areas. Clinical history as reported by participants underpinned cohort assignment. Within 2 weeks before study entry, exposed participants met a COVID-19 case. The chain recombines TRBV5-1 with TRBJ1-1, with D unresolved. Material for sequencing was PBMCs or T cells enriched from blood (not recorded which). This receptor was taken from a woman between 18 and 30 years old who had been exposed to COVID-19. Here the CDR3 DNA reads TGCGCCAGCAGCTTTGACACGGGAATGAACACTGAAGCTTTCTTT. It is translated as CASSFDTGMNTEAFF.